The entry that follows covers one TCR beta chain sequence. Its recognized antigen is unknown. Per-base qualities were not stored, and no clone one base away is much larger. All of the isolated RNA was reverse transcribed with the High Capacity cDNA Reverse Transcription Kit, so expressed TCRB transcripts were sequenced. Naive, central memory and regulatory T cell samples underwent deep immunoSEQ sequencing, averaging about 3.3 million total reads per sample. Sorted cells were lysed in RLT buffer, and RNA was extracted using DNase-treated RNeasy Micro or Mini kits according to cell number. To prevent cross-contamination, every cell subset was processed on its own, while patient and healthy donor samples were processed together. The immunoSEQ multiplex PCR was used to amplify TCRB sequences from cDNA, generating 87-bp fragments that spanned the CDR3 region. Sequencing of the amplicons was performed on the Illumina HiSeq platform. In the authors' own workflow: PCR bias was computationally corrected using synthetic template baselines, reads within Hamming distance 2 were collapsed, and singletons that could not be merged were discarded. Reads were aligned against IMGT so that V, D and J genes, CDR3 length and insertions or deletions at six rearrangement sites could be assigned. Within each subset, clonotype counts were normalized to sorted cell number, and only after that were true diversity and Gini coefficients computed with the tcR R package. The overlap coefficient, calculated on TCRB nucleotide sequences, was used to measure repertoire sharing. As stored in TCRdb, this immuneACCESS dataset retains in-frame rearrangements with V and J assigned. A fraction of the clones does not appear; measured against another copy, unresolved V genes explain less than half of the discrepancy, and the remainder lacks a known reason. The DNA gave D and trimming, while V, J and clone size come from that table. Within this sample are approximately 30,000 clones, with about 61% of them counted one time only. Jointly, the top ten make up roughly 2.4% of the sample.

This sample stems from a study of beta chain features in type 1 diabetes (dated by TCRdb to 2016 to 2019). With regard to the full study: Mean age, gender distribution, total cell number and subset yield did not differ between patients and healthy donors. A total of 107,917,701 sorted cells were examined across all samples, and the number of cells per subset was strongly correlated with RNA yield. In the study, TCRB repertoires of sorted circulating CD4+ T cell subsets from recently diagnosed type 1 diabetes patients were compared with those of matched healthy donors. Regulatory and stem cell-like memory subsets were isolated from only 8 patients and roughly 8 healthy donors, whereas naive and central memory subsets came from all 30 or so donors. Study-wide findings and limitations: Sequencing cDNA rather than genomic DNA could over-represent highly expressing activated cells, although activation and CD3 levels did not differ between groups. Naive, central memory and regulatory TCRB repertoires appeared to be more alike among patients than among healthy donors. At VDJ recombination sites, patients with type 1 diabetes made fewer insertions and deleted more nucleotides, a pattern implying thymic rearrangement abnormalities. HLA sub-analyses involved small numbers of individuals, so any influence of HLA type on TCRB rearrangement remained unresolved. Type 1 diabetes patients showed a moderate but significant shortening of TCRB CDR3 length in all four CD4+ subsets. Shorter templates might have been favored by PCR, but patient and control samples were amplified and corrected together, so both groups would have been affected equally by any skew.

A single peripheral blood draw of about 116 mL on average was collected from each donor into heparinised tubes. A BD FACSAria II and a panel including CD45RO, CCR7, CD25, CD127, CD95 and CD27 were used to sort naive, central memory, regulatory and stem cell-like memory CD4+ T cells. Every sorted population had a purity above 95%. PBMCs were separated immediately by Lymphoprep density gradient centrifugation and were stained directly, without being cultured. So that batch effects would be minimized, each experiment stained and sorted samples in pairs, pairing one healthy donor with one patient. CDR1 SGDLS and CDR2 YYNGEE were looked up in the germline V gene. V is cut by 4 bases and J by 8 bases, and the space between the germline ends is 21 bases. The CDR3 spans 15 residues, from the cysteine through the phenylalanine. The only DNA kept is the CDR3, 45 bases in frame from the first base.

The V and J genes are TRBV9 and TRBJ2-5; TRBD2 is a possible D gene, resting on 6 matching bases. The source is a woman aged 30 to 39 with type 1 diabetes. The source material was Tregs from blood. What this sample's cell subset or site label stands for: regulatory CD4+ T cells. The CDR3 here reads CASSSDYHPGKTQYF. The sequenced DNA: TGTGCCAGCAGCTCGGACTACCACCCTGGGAAAACCCAGTACTTC.